This TCR beta chain was identified during a study of shared clonotypes between healthy human individuals. Participating donors were healthy, HIV-negative adults free of recent acute infections or vaccinations. From germline, CDR1 is MGHDK and CDR2 SYGVNS. This CDR3 is built from 13 residues. With 7 bases clipped from V and 8 bases from J, the junction kept 8 bases outside the gene matches. Some clones are missing from TCRdb's copy, which holds only in-frame ones; the method was immunoSEQ multiplex PCR. This table holds fewer than 1.6 million clones, about 98.5% found once. The sequencing input was naive CD4+ T cells sorted from blood. Subset meaning: CD45RA+ positively selected. This sequence originates from a man in his thirties or forties in good health. V usage is TRBV25-1 and J usage is TRBJ2-1, with 7 bases fitting TRBD1. DNA for the CDR3: TGTGCCAGCACGACAGGGTTTTTAGATGAGCAGTTCTTC. Translating gives CASTTGFLDEQFF. The full variable domain, rest sourced from reference TRBV25-1 and TRBJ2-1, is EADIYQTPRYLVIGTGKKITLECSQTMGHDKMYWYQQDPGMELHLIHYSYGVNSTEKGDLSSESTVSRIRTEHFPLTLESARPSHTSQYLCASTTGFLDEQFFGPGTRLTVL.